This T cell receptor beta chain was identified in a study of blood T cell repertoires in COVID-19. In the study overall: Some COVID-19 samples were acute and others convalescent; all came from the United States, Italy and Spain. The cDNA or gDNA used as material had been derived from T cells, B-cell-depleted T cells, or PBMCs.

V lost 4 bases and J lost 4, with 20 bases in between. CDR1 and CDR2 (germline): SGHNT, YYREEE (reference sequence). CDR3 length equals 16 residues. The protocol was immunoSEQ multiplex PCR, while the TCRdb copy is restricted to in-frame clones and leaves out a portion. The table includes 120,000 or so clones, 90% detected once. Only one count was recorded for this clone. V and J are TRBV5-4 and TRBJ1-2; D call uncertain. The TCR originated in a woman aged 55-69 years with COVID-19, enrolled during active disease. Sequenced input: peripheral blood. CDR3 loop: CASSGVEGRPTYGYTF. The CDR3 coding sequence is TGTGCCAGCAGCGGGGTCGAGGGCAGACCAACCTATGGCTACACCTTC.